This T cell receptor (beta chain) is drawn from a study of CD8 T cells in ankylosing spondylitis. Study conclusions and caveats: Within ankylosing spondylitis blood, a TCR beta motif made up of fewer than ten highly homologous variants appeared to be characteristic.

TCRdb reprocessed the 5' RACE reads with MiXCR, giving one entry per CDR3 protein. The data contain fewer than 550,000 distinct CDR3 sequences, about 5% of them singletons. This clonotype was detected ten times or more. The antigen remains unidentified. This CDR3 region has 15 residues. Trimming stripped 0 bases from V and 4 bases from J, with 13 bases between. CDR1 and CDR2 from the germline V gene are SGHRS and YFSETQ. Sequences were obtained from blood, either unsorted or a sorted T cell fraction (not recorded which). The chain recombines TRBV5-1 with TRBJ1-1, with D hard to call. The sequence derives from a male donor with ankylosing spondylitis. CDR3 protein: CASSLGATFGTEAFF. CDR3 nucleotides: TGCGCCAGCAGCTTGGGGGCCACCTTTGGCACTGAAGCTTTCTTT.